Sequencing of this TCR beta chain was carried out in a study of cytomegalovirus exposure and HLA in healthy donors. Findings of the study overall: Altogether, more than 150 TCR beta chains were recorded as cytomegalovirus-associated.

Assay: immunoSEQ multiplex PCR; the TCRdb copy retains only in-frame clones and omits some. The sample shows roughly 52,000 clones, 75% to 95% of them seen only once. The approximately 130-subject validation cohort, separate from the roughly 700-subject first cohort, included the donors. As for this clone: The target antigen is unknown.

The CDR3 contains 15 residues. Looked up from germline, CDR1 is SEHNR and CDR2 is FQNEAQ (reference sequence). The J segment lost 13 bases and the V segment lost 4 bases, leaving 10 bases of the junction unmatched. The sample taken for sequencing was PBMCs. The chain uses TRBV7-9 and TRBJ2-1; 13 bases agree with TRBD2. This TCR was sampled from a man between 18 and 29 years old in good health and CMV-seronegative. The DNA of the CDR3 is TGTGCCAGCAGCTCCACTAGCGGGAGGGCCACTAATCAGTTCTTC. This gives the protein CASSSTSGRATNQFF.